Described below is a single T cell receptor (beta chain) sequence and its context. No antigen is known for it. This entry comes from a study of cytomegalovirus exposure and HLA in healthy donors. The overall study: Of all 400 or so donors who were genotyped, roughly 81% belonged to the Caucasian-associated ancestry cluster. Whole-study findings and limits: TRBV6-2, TRBV6-3 and other indistinguishable V segments were excluded. In a later analysis, at a false discovery rate of 0.05, under 20,000 TCR beta sequences were associated with HLA alleles. A later analysis linked a missense variant in DCLRE1C to the trimming of TCR beta V and J genes.

Amplification used 60 Vbeta primers and 13 Jbeta primers. Sequencing was performed with immunoSEQ multiplex PCR; in TCRdb, only in-frame clones are kept and a portion is missing. This table has over 150,000 clones, roughly three quarters appearing once. CDR1 and CDR2 (germline): MNHEY, SVGAGI. V was clipped by 0 bases and J by 6 bases, with 15 bases between them. The CDR3 consists of 15 residues. The chain combines TRBV6-5 with TRBJ2-7; no reliable D call. The TCR comes from a woman aged 45-59 years in good health and CMV-seropositive. Sequencing was carried out using PBMCs. This chain's CDR3 is CASSYSASLPAEQYF. As DNA, the CDR3 is TGTGCCAGCAGTTACTCTGCCTCACTTCCTGCCGAGCAGTACTTC.